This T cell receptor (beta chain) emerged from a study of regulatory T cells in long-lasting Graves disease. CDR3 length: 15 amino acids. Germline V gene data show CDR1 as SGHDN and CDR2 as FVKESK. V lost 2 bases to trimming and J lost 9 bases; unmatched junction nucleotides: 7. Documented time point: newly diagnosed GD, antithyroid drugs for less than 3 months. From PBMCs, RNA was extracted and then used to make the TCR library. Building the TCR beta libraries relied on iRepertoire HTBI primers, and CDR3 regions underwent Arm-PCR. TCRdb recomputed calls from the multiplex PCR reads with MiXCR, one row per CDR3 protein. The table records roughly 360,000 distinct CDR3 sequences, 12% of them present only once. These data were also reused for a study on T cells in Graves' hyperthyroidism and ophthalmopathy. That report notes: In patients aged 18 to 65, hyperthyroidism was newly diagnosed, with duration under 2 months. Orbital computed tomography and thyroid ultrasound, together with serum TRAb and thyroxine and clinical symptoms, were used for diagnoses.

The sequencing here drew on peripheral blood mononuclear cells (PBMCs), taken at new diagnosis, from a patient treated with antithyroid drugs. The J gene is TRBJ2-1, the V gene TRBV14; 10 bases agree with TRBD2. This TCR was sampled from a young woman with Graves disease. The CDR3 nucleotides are TGTGCCAGCAGCCAATTTACTAGCGGGAAAGGTGAGCAGTTCTTC. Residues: CASSQFTSGKGEQFF.